One sample yielded the 8 T cell receptor beta chains listed below, sequenced in a study of blood T cell repertoires in COVID-19. Some clones are missing from TCRdb's copy, which holds only in-frame ones; the method was immunoSEQ multiplex PCR. The sample includes fewer than 50,000 clones, less than 85% seen only once; the top ten take around 12%. Sequenced sample: peripheral blood. The receptor source for this set is a human donor in a cohort sampled during active COVID-19.

The rearrangement uses TRBV5-1 and TRBJ2-7, with 9 positions matching TRBD1. This CDR3 comprises 14 residues. The V segment lost 5 bases and the J segment 2 bases; nucleotides outside the gene matches: 5. The V gene's germline CDR1 is SGHRS and CDR2 YFSETQ. Here the CDR3 DNA reads TGCGCCAGCAGGCCCGGGACAGGGACCTACGAGCAGTACTTC. As protein: CASRPGTGTYEQYF.

This clone was detected a few times. The genes are TRBV29-1 and TRBJ2-7, with TRBD1 identical over 8 bases. With V trimmed by 5 bases and J by 4 bases, 7 bases remained unmatched. Looked up from germline, CDR1 is SQVTM and CDR2 is ANQGSEA. The CDR3 loop spans 13 amino acids. For the CDR3, the DNA is TGCAGCGTTAGACAGGGGCTATCGTACGAGCAGTACTTC. Protein: CSVRQGLSYEQYF.

There are a few counts of this clone. V and J are TRBV4-3 and TRBJ1-1; no firm D call. The germline CDR1 and CDR2 sequences are LGHNA and YSLEER. This CDR3 has 12 residues. Trimming cost V 8 bases and J 0 bases, with 7 bases left between them. The CDR3 DNA follows: TGCGCCAGCGGAGCCCTGAACACTGAAGCTTTCTTT. Its protein product is CASGALNTEAFF.

This chain uses TRBV19 with TRBJ1-1; the match to TRBD1 covers 7 bases. The CDR3 runs 16 residues. J lost 1 base, V lost 11 bases, and 16 bases had no gene match. Per the germline V gene, CDR1 is LNHDA and CDR2 is SQIVND (reference sequence). Here the CDR3 DNA reads TGTGCCTCAGGAGGGGGCACGGGCGTCTGGAACACTGAAGCTTTCTTT. Translation gives CASGGGTGVWNTEAFF.

The sample holds a few counts of this clone. CDR3 amino acids: CASSPTGRQEVGGYTF. DNA of the CDR3: TGTGCCAGCTCCCCAACGGGGCGACAGGAGGTCGGTGGCTACACCTTC. V usage is TRBV2 and J usage is TRBJ1-2; maybe TRBD1 (6 bases). Germline loops: CDR1 SNHLY, CDR2 FYNNEI. This CDR3 region has 16 residues. V was trimmed by 8 bases and J by 7 bases, leaving 26 bases between them.

The chain carries TRBV5-8 and TRBJ1-1; 7 nucleotides align to TRBD1. The CDR3 spans 14 residues. Germline CDR1 and CDR2: SGHTS and YDEGEE. V dropped 4 bases and J dropped 1; count of bases not matched to a gene: 4. The CDR3 spells CASSHRDRNTEAFF. In DNA form, the CDR3 reads TGTGCCAGCAGCCACCGGGACAGGAACACTGAAGCTTTCTTT. The whole variable domain, filled in from reference TRBV5-8 and TRBJ1-1, reads EAGVTQSPTHLIKTRGQQATLRCSPISGHTSVYWYQQALGLGLQFLLWYDEGEERNRGNFPPRFSGRQFPNYSSELNVNALELEDSALYLCASSHRDRNTEAFFGQGTRLTVV.

The genes are TRBV6-5 and TRBJ1-6; 10 bases match TRBD1. Germline V gives CDR1 MNHEY, CDR2 SVGAGI. The CDR3 covers 15 residues. Trimming removed 6 bases from V and 3 bases from J; junction bases left unmatched: 2. CDR3 sequence reads: CASRGQGFYNSPLHF. CDR3 sequence (DNA): TGTGCCAGCAGGGGACAGGGGTTCTATAATTCACCCCTCCACTTT.

The chain joins TRBV3-1 (or the pseudogene TRBV3-2) to TRBJ1-6, with D unresolved. Germline V gene data show CDR1 as LGHDT and CDR2 as YNNKEL (reference sequence). This CDR3 comprises 17 residues. V shed 4 bases and J shed 0 bases, with 13 bases lying between them. CDR3 sequence reads: CASSRRNGDSYNSPLHF. The CDR3 DNA reads as TGTGCCAGCAGCCGGAGAAACGGGGACTCCTATAATTCACCCCTCCACTTT.